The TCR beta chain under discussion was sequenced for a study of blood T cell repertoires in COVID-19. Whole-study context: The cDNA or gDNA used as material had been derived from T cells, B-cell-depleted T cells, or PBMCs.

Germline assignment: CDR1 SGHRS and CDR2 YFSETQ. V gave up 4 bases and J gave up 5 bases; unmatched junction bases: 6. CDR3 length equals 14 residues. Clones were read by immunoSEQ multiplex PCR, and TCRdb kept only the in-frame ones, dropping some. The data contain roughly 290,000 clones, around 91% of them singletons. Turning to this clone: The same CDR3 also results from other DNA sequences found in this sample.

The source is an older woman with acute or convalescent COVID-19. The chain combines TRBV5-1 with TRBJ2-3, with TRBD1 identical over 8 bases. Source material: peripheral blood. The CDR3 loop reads CASSPGQGGDTQYF. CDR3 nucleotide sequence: TGCGCCAGCAGCCCCGGACAGGGAGGAGATACGCAGTATTTT.